This TCR beta chain was captured in a study of blood T cell repertoires in COVID-19. Libraries were prepared by immunoSEQ multiplex PCR; TCRdb keeps only in-frame clonotypes and omits some of them. Among 300,000 to 450,000 clones listed, around 89% were seen once. Germline CDR1 and CDR2: LGHNA and YNFKEQ. V was clipped by 3 bases and J by 5 bases, with 14 bases between them. There are 15 residues in the CDR3. The specimen sequenced was PBMCs or T cells enriched from blood (not recorded which). The clonotype was recovered from a young man who had recovered from COVID-19. The rearrangement uses TRBV4-2 and TRBJ1-5; D ambiguous. CDR3 sequence reads: CASSHLPEPHQPQHF. CDR3 coding DNA: TGTGCCAGCAGCCATCTCCCCGAGCCTCATCAGCCCCAGCATTTT.